This TCR beta chain came from a study of blood T cell repertoires in COVID-19. Study as a whole: Researchers got acute and convalescent COVID-19 samples from the United States, Italy and Spain.

As handled by the study authors: Cell counts per sample came from amplifying reference gene primers. The assay was immunoSEQ multiplex PCR, and TCRdb's table has in-frame clones only and misses some. The DNA gave D and trimming, while V, J and clone size come from that table. Of 170,000 or so clones listed, approximately 85% are singletons. CDR3 size: 14 residues. V shed 0 bases, J shed 6 bases, and the junction held 4 bases outside the gene matches. Per germline, CDR1 SGHAT and CDR2 FQNNGV. The study assigned cohorts using participant-reported clinical history. Donors of Cohort 3 who recovered were those that had two negative PCRs, clearance, or symptom resolution.

This TCR came from a man aged 35 to 55 who had recovered from COVID-19. J is TRBJ1-1 and V is TRBV11-2, with 7 bases identical to TRBD1. The sequenced sample consisted of PBMCs or T cells enriched from blood (not recorded which). This CDR3 reads CASSLEGGWAEAFF. CDR3 sequence (DNA): TGTGCCAGCAGCTTAGAAGGGGGCTGGGCTGAAGCTTTCTTT.